Below, 26 T cell receptor beta chains from the same sample are listed, as sequenced in a study of cytotoxic CD8 clonotypes in ibrutinib-treated CLL. Using immunoSEQ multiplex PCR, the repertoire was profiled, and TCRdb retains in-frame clones only, with some absent. This table has 250,000 to 350,000 clones, 60% to 80% appearing once. The material was PBMCs, obtained at disease progression, from a patient treated with ibrutinib. The receptors stem from a human donor with chronic lymphocytic leukemia.

This clone was counted between two and nine times. The CDR3 DNA sequence: TGCGCCAGCAGCCAAGGACTCCGGGACAGGGGTAATGAAGCTTTCTTT. This translates into CASSQGLRDRGNEAFF. J is TRBJ1-1 and V is TRBV4-3, with 10 bases that match TRBD1. V lost 1 base, J lost 7 bases, and 9 bases stayed unmatched. Germline V lookup: CDR1 LGHNA, CDR2 YSLEER. The CDR3 extends over 16 amino acids.

The chain couples TRBV7-2 to TRBJ2-3, with D possibly matching TRBD2 (6 bases). V lost 5 bases, J lost 1 base, and 19 bases lay in between. This CDR3 contains 17 residues. Germline CDR1 is SGHTA and CDR2 is FQGNSA. The CDR3 DNA follows: TGTGCCAGCAGCCGCGTCCACCCCGGAGGGGGCACAGATACGCAGTATTTT. It specifies CASSRVHPGGGTDTQYF.

CDR3 in amino acids: CASRAGTGTDTQYF. As DNA, the CDR3 is TGCGCCAGCAGGGCCGGGACAGGCACAGATACGCAGTATTTT. This rearrangement joins TRBV10-2 to TRBJ2-3, with 7 bases that match TRBD1. Trimming at V came to 6 bases and at J to 1 base, leaving 4 bases not matched to a gene. The CDR3 spans 14 residues. The germline V gene has CDR1 WSHSY and CDR2 SAAADI.

J is TRBJ1-2 and V is TRBV5-4, with a possible D match to TRBD1 (5 bases). This CDR3 contains 17 residues. Trimming removed 3 bases at V and 0 bases at J, with 18 bases between. The germline V gene encodes CDR1 SGHNT and CDR2 YYREEE (reference sequence). DNA for the CDR3: TGTGCCAGCAGCTGGGAGGGACGACAGCCAGCTAACTATGGCTACACCTTC. It encodes CASSWEGRQPANYGYTF.

The V gene is TRBV29-1, the J gene TRBJ2-5; 14 bases are shared with TRBD2. The CDR3 length is 16 residues. The V and J ends lost 7 bases and 5 bases, in that order; junction bases with no gene match: 12. The germline V gene encodes CDR1 SQVTM and CDR2 ANQGSEA. CDR3 nucleotide sequence: TGCAGCGCGGCCTGGACTAGCGGGGGGCTCTGGGAGACCCAGTACTTC. It translates to CSAAWTSGGLWETQYF.

J is TRBJ2-3 and V is TRBV5-1, with TRBD2 identical over 14 bases. The CDR3 runs to 20 residues. V lost 3 bases to trimming and J lost 3 bases; unmatched junction nucleotides: 15. CDR1 is SGHRS, CDR2 YFSETQ, per germline. CDR3 region: CASSYSPGTSGGGPTDTQYF. The CDR3 nucleotides are TGCGCCAGCAGCTACTCACCCGGGACTAGCGGGGGCGGGCCAACAGATACGCAGTATTTT. Together with reference TRBV5-1 and TRBJ2-3, the CDR3 gives the full variable domain: KAGVTQTPRYLIKTRGQQVTLSCSPISGHRSVSWYQQTPGQGLQFLFEYFSETQRNKGNFPGRFSGRQFSNSRSEMNVSTLELGDSALYLCASSYSPGTSGGGPTDTQYFGPGTRLTVL.

This chain uses TRBV20-1 with TRBJ2-3; D is unresolved. This CDR3 is built from 9 residues. CDR1 DFQATT and CDR2 SNEGSKA come from the germline V gene (reference sequence). The CDR3 protein is CRNTDTQYF. The CDR3 DNA is TGCAGAAACACAGATACGCAGTATTTT.

V and J are TRBV5-1 and TRBJ2-7, with TRBD2 as a possible D gene (5 bases). V was pared by 4 bases and J by 4 bases, with 15 bases between. The CDR3 extends over 14 amino acids. Germline values: CDR1 SGHRS, CDR2 YFSETQ. The CDR3 loop is CASSAGRGRYEQYF. In nucleotides, the CDR3 is TGCGCCAGCAGCGCAGGACGGGGAAGGTACGAGCAGTACTTC.

The chain recombines TRBV4-1 with TRBJ1-2; D is possibly TRBD1 (5 bases). V lost 1 base to trimming and J lost 7 bases, with 19 bases between them. The CDR3 runs to 16 residues. Germline V CDR1 and CDR2: MGHRA, YSYEKL. The CDR3 DNA reads as TGCGCCAGCAGCCAAGTTTTGAGGGACCCTAACGGTGGCTACACCTTC. This codes for CASSQVLRDPNGGYTF.

V is TRBV18 and J is TRBJ2-1; TRBD2 aligns across 10 bases. This CDR3 is 16 amino acids long. V lost 2 bases and J lost 8; bases outside the gene matches: 9. In germline, CDR1 is KGHSH, CDR2 LQKENI. CDR3 in DNA: TGTGCCAGCTCACCAAGTGTGCCTAGCGGGAGCTATGAGCAGTTCTTC. This encodes CASSPSVPSGSYEQFF.

This clone has more than one count but fewer than ten. This chain connects TRBV11-2 to TRBJ1-2; D may be TRBD1 (6 bases). The CDR3 spans 13 residues. Deletions cut 0 bases from V and 6 bases from J, with 8 bases between. Germline V gives CDR1 SGHAT, CDR2 FQNNGV. In nucleotides, the CDR3 is TGTGCCAGCAGCTTAGATGGGGGCGATGGCTACACCTTC. It is translated as CASSLDGGDGYTF.

The chain has TRBV6-5 and TRBJ2-2; 13 bases align to TRBD2. The CDR3 runs 14 residues. CDR1 is MNHEY and CDR2 is SVGAGI in the germline V gene. J was trimmed by 8 bases and V by 6 bases; bases with no gene match: 3. The chain's CDR3 is CASRGLAGDGELFF. CDR3 nucleotide sequence: TGTGCCAGCAGAGGACTAGCGGGAGATGGGGAGCTGTTTTTT.

The J gene is TRBJ2-7, the V gene TRBV28; D might be TRBD1 or TRBD2, each matching 5 bases. The V gene lost 6 bases and the J gene lost 0 bases, with 12 bases spanning the gap. Germline CDR1 MDHEN, CDR2 SYDVKM. The CDR3 is 14 residues long. CDR3 nucleotide sequence: TGTGCCAGCAGCTGGGACGTGAACTCCTACGAGCAGTACTTC. It encodes CASSWDVNSYEQYF.

V gene TRBV28 combines with J gene TRBJ2-4, with D perhaps matching TRBD2 (6 bases). This CDR3 spans 16 amino acids. The germline CDR1 and CDR2 sequences are MDHEN and SYDVKM. V dropped 6 bases and J dropped 0 bases, with 15 bases sitting between them. In DNA, the CDR3 is TGTGCCAGCAGCTCCCGGAGGGCACTAGCCAAAAACATTCAGTACTTC. This gives the protein CASSSRRALAKNIQYF.

The rearrangement joins TRBV7-9 to TRBJ2-3, with 11 positions matching TRBD2. CDR3 length: 16 amino acids. Trimming took 0 bases from V and 7 from J; bases not matched to a gene: 6. CDR1 is SEHNR, CDR2 FQNEAQ, per germline (reference sequence). DNA for the CDR3: TGTGCCAGCAGCTTAGCATTGACTAGCGGGGAAAATACGCAGTATTTT. It encodes CASSLALTSGENTQYF.

V and J are TRBV4-1 and TRBJ1-5; unclear D gene. The CDR3 length is 15 residues. V was clipped by 3 bases and J by 0 bases, with 9 bases between them. The germline CDR1 and CDR2 sequences are MGHRA and YSYEKL. The CDR3 sequence: CASSQGHYSNQPQHF. In nucleotides, the CDR3 is TGCGCCAGCAGCCAGGGCCATTATAGCAATCAGCCCCAGCATTTT.

V gene TRBV4-2 combines with J gene TRBJ2-3, with 11 bases fitting TRBD2. Germline V gene sequence: CDR1 LGHNA, CDR2 YNFKEQ. V was pared by 3 bases and J by 6 bases, with 8 bases of the junction left unmatched. This CDR3 comprises 16 residues. CDR3 sequence (DNA): TGTGCCAGCAGCCATGTAGCGGGAGGGTATAGGGATACGCAGTATTTT. Its translation: CASSHVAGGYRDTQYF.

The chain links TRBV7-3 to TRBJ2-3; D is perhaps TRBD1 or TRBD2 (5 bases each). This CDR3 has 15 amino acids. Germline V CDR1 and CDR2: SGHTA, FQGTGA. The V and J ends lost 5 bases and 1 base respectively, with 13 bases between them. The CDR3 DNA sequence: TGTGCCAGCAGCCTGGAAGGGGACGGCACAGATACGCAGTATTTT. Translated: CASSLEGDGTDTQYF.

The chain carries TRBV5-4 and TRBJ2-2; 11 bases map to TRBD2. Germline V CDR1 and CDR2: SGHNT, YYREEE (reference sequence). V trimming: 0 bases; J trimming: 1 base; junction bases outside the gene matches: 2. The CDR3 runs 17 residues. The CDR3 sequence is CASSLALAGGNTGELFF. DNA for the CDR3: TGTGCCAGCAGCTTGGCTCTAGCGGGGGGGAACACCGGGGAGCTGTTTTTT.

This clone was counted between two and nine times. The chain couples TRBV27 to TRBJ2-7; no definite D call. CDR3 size: 13 residues. V was trimmed by 3 bases and J by 5 bases, leaving 11 bases between them. Germline-derived CDR1 and CDR2 are MNHEY and SMNVEV (reference sequence). CDR3 DNA: TGTGCCAGCAGTTTCTTAGGAAACAACGAGCAGTACTTC. It encodes CASSFLGNNEQYF.

V gene TRBV6-1 combines with J gene TRBJ2-2; D not certain. This CDR3 contains 19 residues. V lost 2 bases, J lost 1 base, and 20 bases lay in between. The germline V gene has CDR1 MNHNS and CDR2 SASEGT. CDR3 nucleotide sequence: TGTGCCAGCAGTGAATTATATCGGGCAGGAACCTTGAACACCGGGGAGCTGTTTTTT. This gives the protein CASSELYRAGTLNTGELFF.

There are a few counts of this clone. V and J are TRBV19 and TRBJ2-1, with 7 bases that match TRBD2. The V gene end was trimmed by 5 bases and the J gene end by 9 bases; junction bases not matched to a gene: 16. The germline V gene encodes CDR1 LNHDA and CDR2 SQIVND (reference sequence). The CDR3 is 16 amino acids. CDR3 sequence (DNA): TGTGCCAGTAGTCGGATGTTGGCGGGAGAATGGGGTGAGCAGTTCTTC. As protein: CASSRMLAGEWGEQFF. The full variable domain, with the rest looked up from reference TRBV19 and TRBJ2-1, is DGGITQSPKYLFRKEGQNVTLSCEQNLNHDAMYWYRQDPGQGLRLIYYSQIVNDFQKGDIAEGYSVSREKKESFPLTVTSAQKNPTAFYLCASSRMLAGEWGEQFFGPGTRLTVL.

This chain joins TRBV11-2 and TRBJ1-1, with D uncertain. The CDR3 consists of 15 residues. CDR1 and CDR2 from the germline V gene are SGHAT and FQNNGV. V was shortened by 5 bases and J by 2 bases, with 15 bases between the two germline ends. CDR3: CASSQGRGYNTEAFF. Written as DNA, the CDR3 is TGTGCCAGCAGCCAAGGACGAGGTTATAACACTGAAGCTTTCTTT.

The gene calls are TRBV2 and TRBJ1-2; 7 bases align to TRBD1. Germline lookup yields CDR1 SNHLY and CDR2 FYNNEI. The CDR3 sequence is 16 residues long. V dropped 6 bases and J dropped 5; count of bases not matched to a gene: 15. The CDR3 loop is CASRSSSLRGAYGYTF. In nucleotides, the CDR3 is TGTGCCAGCAGGTCCTCATCCCTCAGGGGGGCTTATGGCTACACCTTC. The full variable domain, with the rest looked up from reference TRBV2 and TRBJ1-2, is EPEVTQTPSHQVTQMGQEVILRCVPISNHLYFYWYRQILGQKVEFLVSFYNNEISEKSEIFDDQFSVERPDGSNFTLKIRSTKLEDSAMYFCASRSSSLRGAYGYTFGSGTRLTVV.

The rearrangement links TRBV5-1 to TRBJ2-7; 10 bases are shared with TRBD2. Germline CDR1 SGHRS, CDR2 YFSETQ. V was clipped by 0 bases and J by 4 bases; unmatched bases: 4. The CDR3 length is 15 residues. The CDR3 protein is CASSLASSGGYEQYF. CDR3 sequence (DNA): TGCGCCAGCAGCTTGGCCTCTAGCGGGGGTTACGAGCAGTACTTC.

This sequence joins TRBV27 and TRBJ1-6, with D tentatively TRBD1 (6 bases). Germline lookup yields CDR1 MNHEY and CDR2 SMNVEV (reference sequence). The CDR3 contains 20 residues. V dropped 1 base and J dropped 2 bases, with 21 bases sitting between them. CDR3 protein: CASSLFGQGPGGTYNSPLHF. The CDR3 region has the DNA TGTGCCAGCAGTTTATTTGGCCAGGGCCCGGGGGGCACCTATAATTCACCCCTCCACTTT.